The 8 T cell receptor beta chains below were found in one sample sequenced in a study of brain metastases from non-small cell lung cancer. TCRdb keeps only in-frame clones here, not all; method: immunoSEQ multiplex PCR. The sample yields more than 7,500 clones, approximately 80% seen once. What was sequenced was primary lung tumor tissue. Receptors were obtained from a donor at least 40 years old with non-small cell lung cancer.

Concerning this clone: Other DNA sequences in this sample translate to the same CDR3. The chain employs TRBV19 and TRBJ2-2; perhaps TRBD1 as D (6 bases). Germline V gene data show CDR1 as LNHDA and CDR2 as SQIVND (reference sequence). The CDR3 runs to 16 residues. V lost 5 bases to trimming and J lost 0 bases, with 13 bases between them. CDR3 DNA: TGTGCCAGTAGTGCTGGACAGATTTCGAACACCGGGGAGCTGTTTTTT. Residues: CASSAGQISNTGELFF.

The gene calls are TRBV6-5 and TRBJ1-6; 9 nucleotides line up with TRBD1. The germline V gene has CDR1 MNHEY and CDR2 SVGAGI. With V trimmed by 6 bases and J by 9 bases, 6 bases remained unmatched. The CDR3 is 14 residues long. The CDR3 here is CASRTQGAVSPLHF. CDR3 in DNA: TGTGCCAGCAGGACACAGGGGGCCGTTTCACCCCTCCACTTT.

The chain combines TRBV2 with TRBJ2-7; 7 bases are a match to TRBD2. CDR1 and CDR2 (germline): SNHLY, FYNNEI. The CDR3 has 15 amino acids. V shed 5 bases and J 3 bases; nucleotides not matched to a gene: 10. The CDR3 DNA reads TGTGCCAGCAGTTCGACCGGGACTACCAGCTACGAGCAGTACTTC. Amino acid sequence: CASSSTGTTSYEQYF.

The chain recombines TRBV6-5 with TRBJ2-7; weak D call: TRBD2 (5 bases). Trimming pared 2 bases from V and 1 base from J, leaving 9 bases between. Germline V gene sequence: CDR1 MNHEY, CDR2 SVGAGI. The CDR3 is 14 amino acids. This CDR3 is CASSYRRGSYEQYF. The CDR3 nucleotides are TGTGCCAGCAGTTACCGTCGGGGTTCCTACGAGCAGTACTTC.

The genes are TRBV7-8 and TRBJ2-7, with TRBD2 identical over 7 bases. The CDR3 consists of 16 residues. Germline V lookup: CDR1 SGHVS, CDR2 FQNEAQ. Trimming took 5 bases from V and 3 from J; bases not matched to a gene: 13. CDR3 sequence: CASSNPSGASIYEQYF. CDR3 in DNA: TGTGCCAGCAGCAACCCGAGCGGGGCCTCAATCTACGAGCAGTACTTC.

The rearrangement joins TRBV11-3 to TRBJ1-2; D remains ambiguous. This CDR3 region has 14 residues. Germline CDR1 SGHNT, CDR2 YENEEA. Between the trimmed V and J ends, which lost 2 bases and 3 bases, there was a span of 10 bases. Here the CDR3 reads CASSLNPGDYGYTF. The CDR3 coding sequence is TGTGCCAGCAGCTTAAACCCGGGAGACTATGGCTACACCTTC.

The V call is TRBV6-5, the J call TRBJ2-5; TRBD1 matches at 7 bases. With V trimmed by 5 bases and J by 5 bases, 5 bases remained unmatched. There are 13 residues in the CDR3. Germline V gene lookup returns CDR1 MNHEY and CDR2 SVGAGI. CDR3 amino acids: CASSMTGLETQYF. CDR3 bases: TGTGCCAGCAGTATGACAGGGCTGGAGACCCAGTACTTC.

The V call is TRBV2, the J call TRBJ1-2; D is unclear. Germline assignment: CDR1 SNHLY and CDR2 FYNNEI. V lost 8 bases and J lost 4, with 11 bases in between. This CDR3 region has 12 residues. Here the CDR3 DNA reads TGTGCCAGCTCTCAGGATACCTATGGCTACACCTTC. It specifies CASSQDTYGYTF.